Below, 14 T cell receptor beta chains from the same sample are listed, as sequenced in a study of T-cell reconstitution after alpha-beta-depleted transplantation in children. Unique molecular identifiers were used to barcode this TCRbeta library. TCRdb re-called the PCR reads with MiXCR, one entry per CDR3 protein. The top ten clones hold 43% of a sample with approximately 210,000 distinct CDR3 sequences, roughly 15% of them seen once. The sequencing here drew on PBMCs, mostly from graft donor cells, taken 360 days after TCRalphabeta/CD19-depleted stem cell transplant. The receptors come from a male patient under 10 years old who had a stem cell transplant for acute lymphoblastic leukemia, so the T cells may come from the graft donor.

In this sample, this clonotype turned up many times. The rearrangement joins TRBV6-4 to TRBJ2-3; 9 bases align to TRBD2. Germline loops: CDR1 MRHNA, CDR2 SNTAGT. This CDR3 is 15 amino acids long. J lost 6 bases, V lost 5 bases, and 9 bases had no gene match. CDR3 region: CASSLLAGGVDTQYF. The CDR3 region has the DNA TGTGCCAGCAGTCTACTAGCGGGCGGCGTTGATACGCAGTATTTT.

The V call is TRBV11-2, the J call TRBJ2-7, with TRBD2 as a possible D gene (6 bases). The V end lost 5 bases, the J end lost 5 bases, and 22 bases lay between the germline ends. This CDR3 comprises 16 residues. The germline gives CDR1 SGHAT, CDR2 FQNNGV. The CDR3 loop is CASSPSLLARYDEQYF. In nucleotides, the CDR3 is TGTGCCAGCAGCCCAAGCCTCCTAGCGAGGTACGACGAGCAGTACTTC.

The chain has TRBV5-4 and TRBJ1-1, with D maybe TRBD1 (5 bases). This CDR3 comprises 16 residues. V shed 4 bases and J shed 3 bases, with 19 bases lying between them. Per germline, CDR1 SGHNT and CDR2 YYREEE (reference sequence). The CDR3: CASSLGTQVGYTEAFF. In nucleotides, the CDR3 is TGTGCCAGCAGCCTCGGGACCCAGGTGGGGTACACTGAAGCTTTCTTT.

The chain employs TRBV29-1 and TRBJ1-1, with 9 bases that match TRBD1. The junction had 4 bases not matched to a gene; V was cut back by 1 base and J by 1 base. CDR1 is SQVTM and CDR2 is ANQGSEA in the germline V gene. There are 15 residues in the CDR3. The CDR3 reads CSVEGTGGKNTEAFF. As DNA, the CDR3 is TGCAGCGTTGAAGGAACAGGGGGCAAGAACACTGAAGCTTTCTTT.

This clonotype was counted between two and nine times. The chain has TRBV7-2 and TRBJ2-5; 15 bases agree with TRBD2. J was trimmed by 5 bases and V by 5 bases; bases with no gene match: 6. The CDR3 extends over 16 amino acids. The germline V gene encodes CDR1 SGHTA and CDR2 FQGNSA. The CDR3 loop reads CASSAGLAGGTETQYF. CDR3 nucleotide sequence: TGTGCCAGCAGCGCGGGACTAGCGGGGGGTACCGAGACCCAGTACTTC.

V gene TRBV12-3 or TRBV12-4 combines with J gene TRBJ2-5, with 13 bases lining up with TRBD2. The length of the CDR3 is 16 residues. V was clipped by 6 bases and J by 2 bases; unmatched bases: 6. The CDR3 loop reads CASRTGLAGSQETQYF. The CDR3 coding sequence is TGTGCCAGCAGAACGGGACTAGCGGGATCTCAAGAGACCCAGTACTTC.

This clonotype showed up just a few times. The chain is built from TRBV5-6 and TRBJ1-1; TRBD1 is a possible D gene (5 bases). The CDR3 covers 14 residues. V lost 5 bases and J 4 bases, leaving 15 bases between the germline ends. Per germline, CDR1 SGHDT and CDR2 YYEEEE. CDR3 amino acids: CASSFQGRGTEAFF. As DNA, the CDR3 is TGTGCCAGCAGTTTCCAAGGTAGGGGCACTGAAGCTTTCTTT.

Here the CDR3 DNA reads TGTGCCAGCAGTAGGACAGGGGGCCGTGAAAAACTGTTTTTT. This encodes CASSRTGGREKLFF. The chain links TRBV12-3 or TRBV12-4 to TRBJ1-4; 11 nucleotides agree with TRBD1. Trimming at V came to 5 bases and at J to 7 bases, leaving 3 bases not matched to a gene. This CDR3 spans 14 amino acids.

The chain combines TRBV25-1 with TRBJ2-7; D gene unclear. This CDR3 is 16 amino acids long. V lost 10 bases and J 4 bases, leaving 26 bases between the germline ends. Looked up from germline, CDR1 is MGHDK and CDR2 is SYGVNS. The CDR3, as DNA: TGTGCCACTCTACGACCCCGTCAACGGAAACCTTACGAGCAGTACTTC. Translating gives CATLRPRQRKPYEQYF.

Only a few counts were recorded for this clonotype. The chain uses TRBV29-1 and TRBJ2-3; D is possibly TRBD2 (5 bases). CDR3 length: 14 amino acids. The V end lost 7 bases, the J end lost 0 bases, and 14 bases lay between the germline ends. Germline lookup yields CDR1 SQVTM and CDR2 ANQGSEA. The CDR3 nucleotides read TGCAGCGGATCGGCGGGCACTAGCACAGATACGCAGTATTTT. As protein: CSGSAGTSTDTQYF.

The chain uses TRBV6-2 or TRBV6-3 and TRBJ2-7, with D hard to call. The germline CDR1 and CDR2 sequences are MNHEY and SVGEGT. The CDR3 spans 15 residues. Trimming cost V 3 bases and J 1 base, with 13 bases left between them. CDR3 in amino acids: CASSYARVPSYEQYF. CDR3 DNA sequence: TGTGCCAGCAGTTATGCCCGGGTTCCTTCCTACGAGCAGTACTTC.

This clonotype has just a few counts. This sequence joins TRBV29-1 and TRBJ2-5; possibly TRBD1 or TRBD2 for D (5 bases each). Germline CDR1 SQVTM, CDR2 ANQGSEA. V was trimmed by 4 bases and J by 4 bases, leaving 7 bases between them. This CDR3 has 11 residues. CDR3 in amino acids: CSVGDPETQYF. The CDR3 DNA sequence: TGCAGCGTTGGGGACCCAGAGACCCAGTACTTC.

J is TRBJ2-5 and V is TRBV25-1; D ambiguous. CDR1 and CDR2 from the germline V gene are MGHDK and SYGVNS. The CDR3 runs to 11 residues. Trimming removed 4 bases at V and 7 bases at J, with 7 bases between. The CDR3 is CASSVVGTQYF. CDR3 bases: TGTGCCAGCAGTGTGGTGGGGACCCAGTACTTC.

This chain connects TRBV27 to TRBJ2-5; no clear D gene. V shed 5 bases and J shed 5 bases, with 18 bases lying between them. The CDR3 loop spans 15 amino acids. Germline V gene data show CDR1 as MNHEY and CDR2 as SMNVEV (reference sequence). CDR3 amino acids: CASSPPGWVVETQYF. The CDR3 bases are TGTGCCAGCAGTCCGCCCGGGTGGGTCGTGGAGACCCAGTACTTC.